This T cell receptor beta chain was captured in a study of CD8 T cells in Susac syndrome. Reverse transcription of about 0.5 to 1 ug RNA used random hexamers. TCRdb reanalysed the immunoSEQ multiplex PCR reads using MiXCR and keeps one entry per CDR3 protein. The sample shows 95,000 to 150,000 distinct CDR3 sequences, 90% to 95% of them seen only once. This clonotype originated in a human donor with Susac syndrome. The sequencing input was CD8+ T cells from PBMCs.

CDR3 sequence reads: CASSYSGTSLADTQYF. In DNA, the CDR3 is TGTGCCAGCAGTTACTCCGGGACTAGCCTGGCAGATACGCAGTATTTT. The rearrangement links TRBV6-5 to TRBJ2-3, with 9 nucleotides matching TRBD2. Per germline, CDR1 MNHEY and CDR2 SVGAGI. This CDR3 has 16 residues. J was trimmed by 4 bases and V by 0 bases; bases with no gene match: 5.